This TCR beta chain emerged from a study of blood T cell repertoires in COVID-19. Study-level background: Acute and convalescent COVID-19 specimens originated in the United States, Italy and Spain.

As handled by the study authors: Nucleated cell number was recorded as an estimate derived from reference gene primer amplification. Sequencing was performed with immunoSEQ multiplex PCR; in TCRdb, only in-frame clones are kept and a portion is missing. That table furnishes V, J and clone size, whereas the DNA furnished D and trimming. The table has around 170,000 clones, approximately 83% seen once; the top ten hold around 13%. Sequenced input: peripheral blood. The TCR originated in a man between 65 and 85 years old who had recovered from COVID-19.

The CDR3 loop reads CASSLAQGVAEAFF. CDR3 in DNA: TGTGCCAGCAGCTTAGCACAGGGGGTCGCTGAAGCTTTCTTT. This sequence joins TRBV11-2 and TRBJ1-1; 8 bases match TRBD1. V was pared by 1 base and J by 6 bases, with 4 bases of the junction left unmatched. Germline V lookup: CDR1 SGHAT, CDR2 FQNNGV. The CDR3 spans 14 residues.